This TCR beta chain was found in a study of T cells in Graves' hyperthyroidism and ophthalmopathy. This CDR3 has 16 amino acids. V was cut by 3 bases and J by 4 bases, with 15 bases left in between. CDR1 and CDR2 from the germline V gene are SGHTA and FQGNSA. Study findings and constraints: Stable hyperthyroidism was separated from ophthalmopathy by a model based on 13 V-J features. The blood repertoire included most of the expanded thyroid clonotypes above 0.001.

Notes on this clonotype: The target antigen is unknown.

RNA transcripts were the template for amplifying TCR beta CDR3 regions. The HTBI primer set was used in a first-round RT-PCR of the TCR CDR3. Each CDR3 protein gets one entry after TCRdb re-called the multiplex PCR reads with MiXCR. The table has hundreds of thousands of distinct CDR3 sequences, more than 12% seen once. Material for sequencing was blood. This chain connects TRBV7-2 to TRBJ2-2; a weak D match, TRBD2 (6 bases). This sequence was found in a woman aged 50 to 65 with Graves' ophthalmopathy. The CDR3 loop is CASSLRLGRGTGELFF. In DNA form, the CDR3 reads TGTGCCAGCAGCTTGCGTCTGGGGCGGGGCACCGGGGAGCTGTTTTTT.